This T cell receptor (beta chain) appears in the sequencing data of a study of T cell responses to AZD1222 COVID-19 vaccine. The CDR3 covers 12 residues. Germline V lookup: CDR1 LNHNV, CDR2 YYDKDF (reference sequence). V lost 3 bases and J 8 bases, leaving 10 bases between the germline ends. Some clones are missing from TCRdb's copy, which holds only in-frame ones; the method was immunoSEQ multiplex PCR. The sample consists of 150,000 or so clones, 80% to 95% of them appearing once. This TCR was recovered from an adult who received the AZD1222 COVID-19 vaccine. V gene TRBV15 combines with J gene TRBJ1-2, with unresolved D. The source was peripheral blood, collected 28 days after the second AZD1222 dose. Written as DNA, the CDR3 is TGTGCCACCAGCAGCTCGATCCTCGGCTACACCTTC. Translated: CATSSSILGYTF.